A selection of T cell receptor beta chains follows, all from one sample in a study of neurological immune-mediated disorders. One entry per CDR3 protein results from TCRdb running MiXCR on the 5' RACE reads. The data hold 71,000 or so distinct CDR3 sequences, with 12% to 15% observed a single time. Sequencing was done on a sample of PBMCs. Receptor source: a female donor with HTLV-1-associated myelopathy (HAM/TSP). Each CDR3 is given with its conserved first and last residue. A D gene is named only where the DNA matches it firmly. Rows may omit the clone size; those that give it use once, few, many or a size class.

d_gene | j_gene | v_gene | abundance | CDR3nt | CDR3aa
TRBD1 | TRBJ2-7 | TRBV6-6 | NA | TGTGCCAGCAGTTACCCGGGACAGGGGATCTACGAGCAGTACTTC | CASSYPGQGIYEQYF
NA | TRBJ2-1 | TRBV10-3 | many | TGTGCCATCAGCGAGACGGGCAGTGGGGAGTTCTTC | CAISETGSGEFF
NA | TRBJ2-2 | TRBV2 | many | TGTGCCAGCAGCCGAATTAGGCAGGCCATTAACACCGGGGAGCTGTTTTTT | CASSRIRQAINTGELFF
TRBD1 | TRBJ1-1 | TRBV10-3 | NA | TGTGCCATACAGGGGGGGAACACTGAAGCTTTCTTT | CAIQGGNTEAFF
NA | TRBJ2-2 | TRBV7-6 | many | TGTGCCAGCAGCTTGGCCCAGCGGGCCGGGGAGCTGTTTTTT | CASSLAQRAGELFF
TRBD1 | TRBJ2-7 | TRBV12-3/TRBV12-4 | many | TGTGCCAGCACTCCGGGACAGGGGGTTTACGAGCAGTACTTC | CASTPGQGVYEQYF
NA | TRBJ1-5 | TRBV27 | many | TGTGCCAGCAGTTTGCGGGTGAGCAATCAGCCCCAGCATTTT | CASSLRVSNQPQHF
TRBD1 | TRBJ2-7 | TRBV5-1 | many | TGCGCCAGCAGCTTGGTCGGGACAGGGGGTGACGAGCAGTACTTC | CASSLVGTGGDEQYF
TRBD1 | TRBJ2-1 | TRBV20-1 | many | TGCAGTGCTAGTTCGGGACAGGGGGTGAATGAGCAGTTCTTC | CSASSGQGVNEQFF
TRBD1 | TRBJ2-1 | TRBV25-1 | many | TGTGCCAGCACCGGGACAGGTACCTACAATGAGCAGTTCTTC | CASTGTGTYNEQFF
NA | TRBJ1-2 | TRBV24-1 | many | TGTGCCACCAGTGTCAGTTTAAGGGGTGGCTACACCTTC | CATSVSLRGGYTF
TRBD2 | TRBJ2-5 | TRBV9 | many | TGTGCCAGCAGCTCCAGGACTAGCAGCCCTGAGACCCAGTACTTC | CASSSRTSSPETQYF
NA | TRBJ2-5 | TRBV5-5 | many | TGTGCCAGCAGCGGAGGGACAGCACAAGAGACCCAGTACTTC | CASSGGTAQETQYF
NA | TRBJ2-7 | TRBV29-1 | many | TGCAGCGTTGAAAATCAGGGTGAGGGCTTGTACGAGCAGTACTTC | CSVENQGEGLYEQYF
NA | TRBJ2-1 | TRBV4-1 | many | TGCGCCAGCAGCCACCGAGCGGACTACAATGAGCAGTTCTTC | CASSHRADYNEQFF
TRBD2 | TRBJ2-1 | TRBV5-1 | few | TGCGCCAGCAGCTTGAGCGGGGCTGCCTACAATGAGCAGTTCTTC | CASSLSGAAYNEQFF
NA | TRBJ1-1 | TRBV6-2/TRBV6-3 | many | TGTGCCAGCAGTTACTCCTTGGGGCAGACTGAAGCTTTCTTT | CASSYSLGQTEAFF
NA | TRBJ2-2 | TRBV11-2 | medium-sized | TGTGCCAGCAGCTTATGGCAGAACACCGGGGAGCTGTTTTTT | CASSLWQNTGELFF
NA | TRBJ2-2 | TRBV4-2 | NA | TGTGCCAGCAGACACGACACCGGGGAGCTGTTTTTT | CASRHDTGELFF
NA | TRBJ1-1 | TRBV7-9 | few | TGTGCCAGCAGCTTAGGAACAGGGACTTTCCTTGCTGAAGCTTTCTTT | CASSLGTGTFLAEAFF
NA | TRBJ2-7 | TRBV5-1 | many | TGCGCCAGCAGCTTGGTAGGCAGGAACTCCTACGAGCAGTACTTC | CASSLVGRNSYEQYF
NA | TRBJ2-1 | TRBV7-9 | many | TGTGCCAGCAGCGCGACAGGTTACAATGAGCAGTTCTTC | CASSATGYNEQFF
NA | TRBJ1-1 | TRBV29-1 | many | TGCAGCGTTGAGGTCCTATTAAACACTGAAGCTTTCTTT | CSVEVLLNTEAFF
NA | TRBJ2-7 | TRBV5-6 | many | TGTGCCAGCAGCTTGGGAAGATTAGCGTTTTTCTACGAGCAGTACTTC | CASSLGRLAFFYEQYF
TRBD2 | TRBJ2-3 | TRBV5-6 | many | TGTGCCAGCAGCCTTACTAGCGGGGGTAGCACAGATACGCAGTATTTT | CASSLTSGGSTDTQYF
TRBD2 | TRBJ2-7 | TRBV6-6 | many | TGTGCCAGCAGCCCCGGGACTAGGGCCTACGAGCAGTACTTC | CASSPGTRAYEQYF
TRBD2 | TRBJ2-3 | TRBV7-2 | many | TGTGCCAGCAGCTTAGCCTGGTCGGGGGGGCCGGGGAATACGCAGTATTTT | CASSLAWSGGPGNTQYF
NA | TRBJ2-7 | TRBV5-1 | many | TGCGCCAGCAGCTTGGTAGGGGCCCATAAGTACGAGCAGTACTTC | CASSLVGAHKYEQYF
NA | TRBJ2-1 | TRBV3-1 | many | TGTGCCAGCAGCCAAAACTCAGACAATGAGCAGTTCTTC | CASSQNSDNEQFF
NA | TRBJ2-1 | TRBV4-1 | many | TGCGCCAGCAGCCAAGGGGTAGCGAGGGATGAGCAGTTCTTC | CASSQGVARDEQFF
NA | TRBJ2-5 | TRBV5-1 | many | TGCGCCAGCACCAAAGGGACGGCGCAAGAGACCCAGTACTTC | CASTKGTAQETQYF
NA | TRBJ1-4 | TRBV2 | NA | TGTGCCAGCTCTGGGCTGCAGCCAGCAACTAATGAAAAACTGTTTTTT | CASSGLQPATNEKLFF
NA | TRBJ1-5 | TRBV10-3 | many | TGTGCCATCGCCGGGGGGAATCAGCCCCAGCATTTT | CAIAGGNQPQHF
TRBD1 | TRBJ1-5 | TRBV20-1 | many | TGCAGTGCGCGGACAGGACTTAGCAATCAGCCCCAGCATTTT | CSARTGLSNQPQHF
TRBD1 | TRBJ1-4 | TRBV5-1 | many | TGCGCCAGCAGCCCGCAGGGGGGAACTAATGAAAAACTGTTTTTT | CASSPQGGTNEKLFF
NA | TRBJ2-1 | TRBV24-1 | many | TGTGCCACCAGTGATTTCGGCGGAGGGGCTATAAACAATGAGCAGTTCTTC | CATSDFGGGAINNEQFF
TRBD2 | TRBJ2-7 | TRBV10-3 | many | TGTGCCATCAGGGCGGGGGGAAGCCACGAGCAGTACTTC | CAIRAGGSHEQYF
TRBD1 | TRBJ2-1 | TRBV5-6 | many | TGTGCCAGCTCTCGGACAGGGGCATACAATGAGCAGTTCTTC | CASSRTGAYNEQFF
TRBD1 | TRBJ1-1 | TRBV5-1 | many | TGCGCCAGCAGCCCGGTTACAGGGGGCCCTGAAGCTTTCTTT | CASSPVTGGPEAFF
TRBD1 | TRBJ2-3 | TRBV11-2 | many | TGTGCCAGCAGCTTAACAGGGGTAGCCGCAGATACGCAGTATTTT | CASSLTGVAADTQYF
TRBD2 | TRBJ2-3 | TRBV7-6 | many | TGTGCCAGCAGCCCGACGGCGGCGAGCGGGGGGGCAAGGGATACGCAGTATTTT | CASSPTAASGGARDTQYF
TRBD2 | TRBJ2-7 | TRBV5-1 | many | TGCGCCAGCAGCTTCCGGGGGGGGACCTACGAGCAGTACTTC | CASSFRGGTYEQYF
TRBD1 | TRBJ1-1 | TRBV25-1 | many | TGTGCCAGCACCCGACAGGGTGGGACTGAAGCTTTCTTT | CASTRQGGTEAFF
NA | TRBJ2-5 | TRBV10-2 | many | TGCGCCAGCAAAGACCCGGTAGAGACCCAGTACTTC | CASKDPVETQYF
TRBD1 | TRBJ1-1 | TRBV29-1 | many | TGCAGCGCGGGACAGGCCATGAACACTGAAGCTTTCTTT | CSAGQAMNTEAFF
TRBD2 | TRBJ2-7 | TRBV4-1 | many | TGCGCCAGCAGCCCAACTAGCGCCTACGAGCAGTACTTC | CASSPTSAYEQYF
NA | TRBJ1-5 | TRBV2 | many | TGTGCCAGCAGTGGGAGTGGAGTCCCGAATCAGCCCCAGCATTTT | CASSGSGVPNQPQHF